The source of this T cell receptor gamma chain is a study of gammadelta T cells in human blood. TCRdb redid the clone calls on the RT-PCR reads with CATT. Here the sample spans about 150 gamma-chain clones, more than 30% being singletons. As to this clone: This sample includes further DNA sequences coding for the same CDR3.

The CDR3 is 17 amino acids. The germline CDR1 and CDR2 sequences are GITISATS and ISYDGTV (reference sequence). V was clipped by 1 base and J by 4 bases; unmatched bases: 4. This rearrangement joins TRGV9 to TRGJP. Sample: Vgamma9Vdelta2 gamma-delta T cells from cord blood. The receptor was derived from a newborn. The CDR3 bases are TGTGCCTTGTGGGAGGTACTACAAGAGTTGGGCAAAAAAATCAAGGTATTT. It codes for CALWEVLQELGKKIKVF.